This T cell receptor beta chain appears in the sequencing data of a study of blood T cell repertoires in COVID-19. Across the whole study: Sites across the United States, Italy and Spain contributed samples from acute and convalescent COVID-19. T cells, B-cell-depleted T cells, or PBMCs supplied cDNA or gDNA.

Some clones are missing from TCRdb's copy, which holds only in-frame ones; the method was immunoSEQ multiplex PCR. The sample has 380,000 or so clones, about four fifths seen once. Germline V CDR1 and CDR2: MGHRA, YSYEKL. The CDR3 spans 19 residues. Trimming cost V 8 bases and J 2 bases; bases outside gene matches: 14. Sequencing was carried out using peripheral blood. This chain uses TRBV4-1 with TRBJ2-1; 14 bases match TRBD2. The clonotype originates from a human donor with acute or convalescent COVID-19. The donor label of this sample is uncertain. The CDR3 nucleotides are TGCGCCAGCTCCCGAGGGACTAGCGGGAGAACGGCCGCCTACAATGAGCAGTTCTTC. It yields the protein CASSRGTSGRTAAYNEQFF.